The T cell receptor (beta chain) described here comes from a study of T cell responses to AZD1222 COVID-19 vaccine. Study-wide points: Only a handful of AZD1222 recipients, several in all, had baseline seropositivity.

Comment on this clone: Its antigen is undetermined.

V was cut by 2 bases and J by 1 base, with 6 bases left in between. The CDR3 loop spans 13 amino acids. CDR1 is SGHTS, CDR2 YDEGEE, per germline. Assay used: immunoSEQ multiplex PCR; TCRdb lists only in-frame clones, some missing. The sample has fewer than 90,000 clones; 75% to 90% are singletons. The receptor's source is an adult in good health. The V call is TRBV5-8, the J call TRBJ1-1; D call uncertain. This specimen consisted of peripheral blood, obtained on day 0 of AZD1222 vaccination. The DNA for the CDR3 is TGTGCCAGCAGCTTAGGTTCGAACACTGAAGCTTTCTTT. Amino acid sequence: CASSLGSNTEAFF.